The source of this TCR beta chain is a study of T cells in Graves' hyperthyroidism and ophthalmopathy. This CDR3 comprises 15 residues. The V gene's germline CDR1 is LNHNV and CDR2 YYDKDF (reference sequence). V was pared by 0 bases and J by 0 bases, with 6 bases between. RNA transcripts served as the template for amplifying TCR beta CDR3 regions. HTBI primers were the set used in a first-round RT-PCR of the TCR CDR3. A single record per CDR3 protein comes from TCRdb applying MiXCR to the multiplex PCR reads. The sample consists of about 640,000 distinct CDR3 sequences, around 13% of them appearing once. Patients were excluded for uncontrolled infection, other autoimmune disease, pregnancy or lactation. PBMCs were collected from a 10 ml volume of fresh peripheral blood. Findings and limits, study-wide: Most clonotypes that expanded in the thyroid above 0.001 also showed up in blood. Ophthalmopathy and stable hyperthyroidism were told apart by a 13 V-J model.

In the case of this clonotype: What it binds is unknown.

The rearrangement joins TRBV15 to TRBJ2-1; D remains ambiguous. The clonotype originates from a woman aged 45-65 years with Graves' ophthalmopathy. Sequencing used blood. The CDR3 coding sequence is TGTGCCACCAGCAGAGATGTGATCTCCTACAATGAGCAGTTCTTC. This encodes CATSRDVISYNEQFF.